The subject of this entry is one T cell receptor (beta chain). No antigen is known for it. Compared with germline, one end of the junction differs, possibly owing to a read error. These data belong to a study of OX40 agonist ivuxolimab in advanced cancers. Study-wide context: Cancers in dose escalation were hepatocellular, melanoma, renal cell and head and neck. Three individuals attained partial responses, comprising one hepatocellular carcinoma case and two cutaneous melanoma cases. Whole-study results and caveats: CD4+ and CD8+ T cells in blood underwent clonal expansion by week 6 at 0.1 to 3.0 mg/kg. Expanded clones were, on average, more numerous among CD8+ T cells than CD4+.

This CDR3 is 13 amino acids long. CDR1 is SEHNR and CDR2 is FQNEAQ in the germline V gene (reference sequence). Profiled with immunoSEQ multiplex PCR; TCRdb holds only in-frame clones, not every one. The sample comprises roughly 98,000 clones, approximately 80% of which are singletons, and 1.4% to 1.5% rests with the top ten. This receptor was obtained from an adult with an advanced solid tumor such as melanoma, head and neck, liver or kidney cancer. The chain carries TRBV7-9 and TRBJ1-5; D gene ambiguous. The starting material was CD4+ or CD8+ T cells sorted from blood, obtained in a trial of the OX40 agonist ivuxolimab. The CDR3 loop reads CASSPGSSQPQHF. The CDR3 bases are TGTGCCAGCAGTCCTGGAAGCAGTCAGCCCCAGCATTTT.